The 3 T cell receptor beta chains in this list originate from one sample, sequenced in a study of T cell clones after liver transplantation. Clones were sequenced by immunoSEQ multiplex PCR, and TCRdb holds only the in-frame ones, with some missing. The data contain about 120,000 clones, 90% of them seen just once; the ten biggest clones take up approximately 0.78%. The sequences come from CD4+ T cells from blood, collected 12 months after liver transplant. Receptors originate from a human patient who received a liver transplant. The graft donor may be the source of some T cells.

This chain connects TRBV15 to TRBJ2-1; a weak D match, TRBD2 (6 bases). Germline CDR1 is LNHNV and CDR2 is YYDKDF (reference sequence). Trimming removed 4 bases from V and 6 bases from J, with 22 bases in between. The CDR3 spans 17 residues. The CDR3: CATSTPPVVAAGNEQFF. The CDR3 DNA reads TGTGCCACCAGCACCCCCCCGGTGGTAGCGGCCGGCAATGAGCAGTTCTTC.

This sequence joins TRBV7-2 and TRBJ2-2; D remains unclear. The V gene lost 1 base and the J gene lost 1 base, with 4 bases spanning the gap. The CDR3 has 14 residues. Germline V lookup: CDR1 SGHTA, CDR2 FQGNSA. This CDR3 reads CASSLVVNTGELFF. The CDR3 DNA is TGTGCCAGCAGCTTAGTCGTGAACACCGGGGAGCTGTTTTTT.

Here the CDR3 DNA reads TGTGCCAGCAGCTTAGGCGTGGCGGGAGATGTCGACGAGCAGTACTTC. Its protein product is CASSLGVAGDVDEQYF. The V call is TRBV7-2, the J call TRBJ2-7, with 7 bases matching TRBD2. Trimming cost V 1 base and J 5 bases; bases outside gene matches: 11. The CDR3 runs to 16 residues. Germline CDR1 is SGHTA and CDR2 is FQGNSA.